These 24 T cell receptor beta chains share one sample of origin, sequenced in a study of long-term antiretroviral therapy in people with HIV. Sequencing relied on immunoSEQ assay v3.0, run at survey level. Using immunoSEQ multiplex PCR, the repertoire was profiled, and TCRdb retains in-frame clones only, with some absent. The table includes about 24,000 clones, more than 65% detected once. This sample comprised unsorted PBMCs, obtained 3 years after starting antiretroviral therapy. These receptor sequences come from a man aged 50 to 59 with HIV.

The rearrangement links TRBV29-1 to TRBJ2-7, with D hard to call. Trimming cost V 7 bases and J 0 bases, with 7 bases left between them. CDR1 is SQVTM and CDR2 is ANQGSEA in the germline V gene. This CDR3 has 11 amino acids. The CDR3 here is CSATASYEQYF. CDR3 in DNA: TGCAGCGCCACGGCCTCCTACGAGCAGTACTTC.

V gene TRBV7-8 combines with J gene TRBJ2-3; TRBD2 matches 7 bases. The CDR3 sequence is 13 residues long. The ends lost 5 bases at V and 4 bases at J; junction bases unmatched: 3. Germline loops: CDR1 SGHVS, CDR2 FQNEAQ. The chain's CDR3 is CASSRDYSDTQYF. The DNA for the CDR3 is TGTGCCAGCAGCAGGGACTATTCAGATACGCAGTATTTT.

The chain joins TRBV15 to TRBJ2-7, with 8 bases matching TRBD2. The V and J ends lost 7 bases and 4 bases, in that order; junction bases with no gene match: 6. Germline lookup yields CDR1 LNHNV and CDR2 YYDKDF (reference sequence). The CDR3 runs to 13 residues. The CDR3 spells CATMAAGVYEQYF. The DNA of the CDR3 is TGTGCCACCATGGCAGCGGGAGTATACGAGCAGTACTTC. Supplemented by reference TRBV15 and TRBJ2-7, the full variable domain reads DAMVIQNPRYQVTQFGKPVTLSCSQTLNHNVMYWYQQKSSQAPKLLFHYYDKDFNNEADTPDNFQSRRPNTSFCFLDIRSPGLGDTAMYLCATMAAGVYEQYFGPGTRLTVT.

The chain has TRBV28 and TRBJ1-2; D is uncertain. Trimming took 4 bases from V and 6 from J, leaving 15 bases between them. The CDR3 length is 14 residues. CDR1 and CDR2 from the germline V gene are MDHEN and SYDVKM. CDR3 region: CASSSHWNLHGYTF. Written as DNA, the CDR3 is TGTGCCAGCAGTTCCCACTGGAACCTACATGGCTACACCTTC.

The J gene is TRBJ1-1, the V gene TRBV5-5; D gene uncertain. Germline V lookup: CDR1 SGHKS, CDR2 YYEKEE (reference sequence). This CDR3 comprises 14 residues. V gave up 0 bases and J gave up 4 bases, with 10 bases separating them. The CDR3 sequence: CASSLVPTATEAFF. Written as DNA, the CDR3 is TGTGCCAGCAGCTTGGTCCCAACAGCCACTGAAGCTTTCTTT.

The CDR3 DNA follows: TGCGCCAGCCGTCAGGAGGGAGTTAATGAAAAACTGTTTTTT. This encodes CASRQEGVNEKLFF. The J gene is TRBJ1-4, the V gene TRBV5-1; no clear D gene. V was shortened by 7 bases and J by 4 bases, with 14 bases between the two germline ends. Germline CDR1 and CDR2: SGHRS and YFSETQ. The CDR3 is 14 residues long.

This rearrangement joins TRBV28 to TRBJ2-3; 7 nucleotides align to TRBD1. Per the germline V gene, CDR1 is MDHEN and CDR2 is SYDVKM. This CDR3 has 15 amino acids. The V gene end was trimmed by 5 bases and the J gene end by 8 bases; junction bases not matched to a gene: 13. CDR3 sequence: CASSRGGLQGRTQYF. For the CDR3, the DNA is TGTGCCAGCAGTCGAGGGGGCTTACAGGGCCGTACGCAGTATTTT.

This clone has a single count. The chain combines TRBV29-1 with TRBJ1-4; the match to TRBD1 covers 9 bases. The CDR3 is 13 amino acids. V lost 8 bases to trimming and J lost 5 bases; unmatched junction nucleotides: 6. CDR1 and CDR2 from the germline V gene are SQVTM and ANQGSEA. Written as DNA, the CDR3 is TGCAGCACCCGGACAGGGGAAAATGAAAAACTGTTTTTT. Translation: CSTRTGENEKLFF.

This chain connects TRBV11-2 to TRBJ1-1; D unclear. The V and J ends lost 1 base and 1 base respectively, with 16 bases between them. The CDR3 loop spans 17 amino acids. Germline CDR1 and CDR2: SGHAT and FQNNGV. CDR3: CASSLGGFRQTNTEAFF. The CDR3 DNA follows: TGTGCCAGCAGCTTAGGAGGGTTTCGGCAGACGAACACTGAAGCTTTCTTT.

The V and J genes are TRBV4-1 and TRBJ2-7; 9 bases match TRBD2. Germline lookup yields CDR1 MGHRA and CDR2 YSYEKL. Trimming at V came to 4 bases and at J to 7 bases, leaving 14 bases not matched to a gene. This CDR3 contains 16 residues. This CDR3 is CASSPTQPSGEPEQYF. DNA for the CDR3: TGCGCCAGCAGCCCTACTCAGCCTAGCGGGGAACCTGAGCAGTACTTC.

The CDR3 spells CASSHRSGSSYNEQFF. The CDR3 region has the DNA TGTGCCAGCAGCCACAGGTCGGGGAGCTCCTACAATGAGCAGTTCTTC. The rearrangement joins TRBV7-2 to TRBJ2-1; D is tentatively TRBD1 or TRBD2 (5 bases each). Trimming took 5 bases from V and 0 from J, leaving 14 bases between them. This CDR3 has 16 amino acids. Germline CDR1 and CDR2: SGHTA and FQGNSA.

This chain links TRBV25-1 with TRBJ1-2, with a possible D match to TRBD1 (6 bases). Trimming removed 3 bases at V and 4 bases at J, with 9 bases between. The length of the CDR3 is 13 residues. The germline V gene encodes CDR1 MGHDK and CDR2 SYGVNS. Here the CDR3 DNA reads TGTGCCAGCAGTGATCAGGGGCGCTATGGCTACACCTTC. It codes for CASSDQGRYGYTF.

The rearrangement uses TRBV4-1 and TRBJ1-1; D gene uncertain. This CDR3 region has 11 residues. Germline V gene lookup returns CDR1 MGHRA and CDR2 YSYEKL. Trimming removed 1 base at V and 10 bases at J, with 7 bases between. The CDR3 DNA sequence: TGCGCCAGCAGCCAAGCAAACAGAGCTTTCTTT. It encodes CASSQANRAFF.

This chain uses TRBV5-1 with TRBJ2-1, with 12 bases aligning to TRBD1. The junction had 4 bases not matched to a gene; V was cut back by 4 bases and J by 5 bases. Germline V gene lookup returns CDR1 SGHRS and CDR2 YFSETQ. This CDR3 comprises 15 residues. The CDR3 loop is CASSHGTGGNNEQFF. DNA for the CDR3: TGCGCCAGCAGCCACGGGACAGGGGGCAACAATGAGCAGTTCTTC.

The sample holds one count of this clone. The chain has TRBV19 and TRBJ1-5, with 10 positions matching TRBD1. Trimming at V came to 6 bases and at J to 5 bases, leaving 4 bases not matched to a gene. The CDR3 sequence is 14 residues long. Germline assignment: CDR1 LNHDA and CDR2 SQIVND (reference sequence). CDR3 loop: CASSRGQGDQPQHF. CDR3 bases: TGTGCCAGTAGCCGAGGACAGGGGGATCAGCCCCAGCATTTT.

The J gene is TRBJ2-1, the V gene TRBV19, with 8 bases that match TRBD2. This CDR3 region has 16 residues. Trimming removed 3 bases from V and 4 bases from J; junction bases left unmatched: 8. Germline loops: CDR1 LNHDA, CDR2 SQIVND (reference sequence). The CDR3 spells CASSMVELAVYNEQFF. In nucleotides, the CDR3 is TGTGCCAGTAGTATGGTTGAACTAGCGGTGTACAATGAGCAGTTCTTC.

The chain joins TRBV5-6 to TRBJ2-7; D possibly corresponds to TRBD2 (6 bases). Trimming took off 4 bases at V and 5 bases at J, with 19 bases between the two ends. The CDR3 has 15 residues. CDR1 SGHDT and CDR2 YYEEEE come from the germline V gene. CDR3 DNA sequence: TGTGCCAGCAGCCTCCGGGACTTGGGGGACCACGAGCAGTACTTC. Translation: CASSLRDLGDHEQYF.

This clone has only one observation. The chain employs TRBV10-3 and TRBJ1-3; D is unclear. Germline-derived CDR1 and CDR2 are ENHRY and SYGVKD. The CDR3 runs 16 residues. The germline V and J ends were trimmed by 6 bases and 0 bases, with 15 bases remaining between them. The DNA for the CDR3 is TGTGCCATCAGAATGGGAGAGGCGAGCTCTGGAAACACCATATATTTT. This encodes CAIRMGEASSGNTIYF.

This clone was detected only a few times. This chain joins TRBV27 and TRBJ2-7, with D perhaps TRBD2 (5 bases). Per germline, CDR1 MNHEY and CDR2 SMNVEV (reference sequence). This CDR3 contains 13 residues. Trimming stripped 3 bases from V and 2 bases from J, with 8 bases between. The CDR3: CASSFTGTYEQYF. CDR3 nucleotides: TGTGCCAGCAGTTTTACGGGGACCTACGAGCAGTACTTC.

The chain's CDR3 is CASKGLAGGWAYEQYF. In DNA, the CDR3 is TGTGCCAGCAAGGGACTAGCGGGAGGGTGGGCCTACGAGCAGTACTTC. The chain couples TRBV28 to TRBJ2-7, with 16 bases lining up with TRBD2. This CDR3 is built from 16 residues. V lost 7 bases and J lost 2; bases outside the gene matches: 5. CDR1 and CDR2 from the germline V gene are MDHEN and SYDVKM.

The chain links TRBV5-4 to TRBJ2-5; a weak D match, TRBD2 (5 bases). The germline V and J ends were trimmed by 0 bases and 4 bases, with 13 bases remaining between them. The germline V gene has CDR1 SGHNT and CDR2 YYREEE (reference sequence). This CDR3 has 15 residues. DNA for the CDR3: TGTGCCAGCAGCTTGGACCAACCCAGCGGAGAGACCCAGTACTTC. Translated, it gives CASSLDQPSGETQYF.

A few counts support this clone. V and J are TRBV4-1 and TRBJ2-1; 8 positions match TRBD2. The CDR3 runs 16 residues. Germline V lookup: CDR1 MGHRA, CDR2 YSYEKL. J gave up 9 bases and V 1 base, and 11 bases lay outside the gene matches. The chain's CDR3 is CASSQGGAGGRAEQFF. The CDR3, as DNA: TGCGCCAGCAGCCAAGGGGGCGCGGGGGGCCGGGCTGAGCAGTTCTTC.

In regard to this clone: A junction boundary mismatches the germline segment, possibly from a read error. This chain links TRBV7-7 with TRBJ2-1, with a tentative D call TRBD2 (6 bases). In germline, CDR1 is SSHAT, CDR2 FNYEAQ (reference sequence). The CDR3 has 11 amino acids. The DNA for the CDR3 is TGTGCTAGCAGCTTCGGAGGGGAGCAGTTCTTC. Translation: CASSFGGEQFF.

In this sample, this clone turned up a few times. V is TRBV5-5 and J is TRBJ1-2, with 7 bases aligning to TRBD1. Germline values: CDR1 SGHKS, CDR2 YYEKEE (reference sequence). This CDR3 comprises 15 residues. V lost 0 bases and J lost 2; bases outside the gene matches: 4. The CDR3 region is CASSLVTGENYGYTF. The CDR3 DNA is TGTGCCAGCAGCTTGGTTACAGGGGAGAACTATGGCTACACCTTC.